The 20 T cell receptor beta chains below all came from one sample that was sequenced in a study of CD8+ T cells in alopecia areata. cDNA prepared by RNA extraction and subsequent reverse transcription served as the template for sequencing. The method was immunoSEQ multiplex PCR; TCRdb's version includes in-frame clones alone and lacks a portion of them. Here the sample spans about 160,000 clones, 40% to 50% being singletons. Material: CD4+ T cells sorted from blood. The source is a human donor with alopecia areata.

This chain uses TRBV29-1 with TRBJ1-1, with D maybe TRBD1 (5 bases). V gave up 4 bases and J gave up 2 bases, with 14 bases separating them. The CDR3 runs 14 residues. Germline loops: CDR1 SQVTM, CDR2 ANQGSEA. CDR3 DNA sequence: TGCAGCGTTGTAATCCGGGGACTCAACACTGAAGCTTTCTTT. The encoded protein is CSVVIRGLNTEAFF.

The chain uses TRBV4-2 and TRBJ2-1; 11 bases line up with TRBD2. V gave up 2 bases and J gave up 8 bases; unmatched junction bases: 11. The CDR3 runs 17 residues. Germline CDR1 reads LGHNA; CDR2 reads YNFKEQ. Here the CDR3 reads CASSQQPLAGGVYEQFF. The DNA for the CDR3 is TGTGCCAGCAGCCAACAGCCCCTAGCGGGAGGTGTCTATGAGCAGTTCTTC.

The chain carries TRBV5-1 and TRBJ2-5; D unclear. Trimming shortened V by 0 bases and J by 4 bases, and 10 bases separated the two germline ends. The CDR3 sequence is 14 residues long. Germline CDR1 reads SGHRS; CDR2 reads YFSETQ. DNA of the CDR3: TGCGCCAGCAGCTTGGCTAGGGCAGGAGAGACCCAGTACTTC. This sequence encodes CASSLARAGETQYF.

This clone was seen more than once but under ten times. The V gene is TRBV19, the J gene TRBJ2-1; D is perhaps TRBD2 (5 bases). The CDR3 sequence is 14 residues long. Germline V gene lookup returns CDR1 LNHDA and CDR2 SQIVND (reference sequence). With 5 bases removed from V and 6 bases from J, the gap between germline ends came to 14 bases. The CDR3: CASSGLASSNEQFF. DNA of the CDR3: TGTGCCAGTAGTGGGCTAGCTTCATCCAATGAGCAGTTCTTC.

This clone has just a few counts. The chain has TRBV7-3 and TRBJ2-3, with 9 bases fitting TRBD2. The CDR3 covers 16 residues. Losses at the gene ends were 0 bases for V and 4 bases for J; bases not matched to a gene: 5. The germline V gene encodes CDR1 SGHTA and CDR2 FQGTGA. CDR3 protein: CASSLTAGGPADTQYF. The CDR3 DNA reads TGTGCCAGCAGCTTAACGGCGGGAGGGCCCGCAGATACGCAGTATTTT. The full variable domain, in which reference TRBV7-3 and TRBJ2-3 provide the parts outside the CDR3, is GAGVSQTPSNKVTEKGKYVELRCDPISGHTALYWYRQSLGQGPEFLIYFQGTGAADDSGLPNDRFFAVRPEGSVSTLKIQRTERGDSAVYLCASSLTAGGPADTQYFGPGTRLTVL.

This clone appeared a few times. The CDR3 sequence: CASSEPGLVFSTQYF. The CDR3 DNA follows: TGTGCCAGCAGTGAACCGGGGCTAGTCTTCTCTACGCAGTATTTT. The gene calls are TRBV27 and TRBJ2-3; D might be TRBD1 or TRBD2, each matching 5 bases. Trimming left V 5 bases short and J 8 bases short, with 20 bases between. From germline, CDR1 is MNHEY and CDR2 SMNVEV (reference sequence). This CDR3 has 15 amino acids.

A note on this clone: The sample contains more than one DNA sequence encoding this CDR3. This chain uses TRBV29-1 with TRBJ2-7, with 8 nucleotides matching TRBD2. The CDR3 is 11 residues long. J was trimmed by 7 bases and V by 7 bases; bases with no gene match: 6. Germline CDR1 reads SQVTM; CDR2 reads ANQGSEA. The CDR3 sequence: CSGSRGGEQYF. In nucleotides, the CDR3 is TGCAGCGGATCCCGGGGGGGGGAGCAGTACTTC.

CDR3 bases: TGTGCCAGCACCGAGCGGGAGGCCGGGGAGCTGTTTTTT. Translation: CASTEREAGELFF. This chain connects TRBV11-2 to TRBJ2-2; 9 bases are a match to TRBD2. CDR3 length: 13 residues. Trimming took 7 bases from V and 6 from J; bases not matched to a gene: 3. CDR1 and CDR2 from the germline V gene are SGHAT and FQNNGV.

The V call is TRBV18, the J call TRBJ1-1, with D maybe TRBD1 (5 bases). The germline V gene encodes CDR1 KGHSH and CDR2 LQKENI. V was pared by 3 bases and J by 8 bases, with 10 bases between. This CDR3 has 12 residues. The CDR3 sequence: CASSPGLREAFF. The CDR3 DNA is TGTGCCAGCTCACCGGGACTGCGAGAAGCTTTCTTT.

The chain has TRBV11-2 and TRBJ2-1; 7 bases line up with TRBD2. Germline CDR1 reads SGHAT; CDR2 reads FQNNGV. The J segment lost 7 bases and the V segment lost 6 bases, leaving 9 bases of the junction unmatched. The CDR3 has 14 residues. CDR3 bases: TGTGCCAGCAGTTTCGGGAGGACTGTAAATGAGCAGTTCTTC. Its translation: CASSFGRTVNEQFF.

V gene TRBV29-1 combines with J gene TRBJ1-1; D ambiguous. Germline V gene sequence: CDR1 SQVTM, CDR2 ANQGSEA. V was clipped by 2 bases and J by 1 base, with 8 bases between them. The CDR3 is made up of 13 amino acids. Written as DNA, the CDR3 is TGCAGCGTTGAAATGAAACGGAACACTGAAGCTTTCTTT. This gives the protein CSVEMKRNTEAFF.

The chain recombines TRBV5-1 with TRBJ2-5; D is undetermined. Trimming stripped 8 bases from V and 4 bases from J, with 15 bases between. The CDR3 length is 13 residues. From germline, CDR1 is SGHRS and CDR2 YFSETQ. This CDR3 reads CASTSVGGETQYF. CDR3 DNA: TGCGCCAGTACCTCCGTCGGTGGAGAGACCCAGTACTTC.

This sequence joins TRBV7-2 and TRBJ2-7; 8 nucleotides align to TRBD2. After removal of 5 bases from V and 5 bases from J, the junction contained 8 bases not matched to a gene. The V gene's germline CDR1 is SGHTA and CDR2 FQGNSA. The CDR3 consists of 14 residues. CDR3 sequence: CASSLVGGENEQYF. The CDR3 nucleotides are TGTGCCAGCAGCCTAGTCGGGGGGGAGAACGAGCAGTACTTC.

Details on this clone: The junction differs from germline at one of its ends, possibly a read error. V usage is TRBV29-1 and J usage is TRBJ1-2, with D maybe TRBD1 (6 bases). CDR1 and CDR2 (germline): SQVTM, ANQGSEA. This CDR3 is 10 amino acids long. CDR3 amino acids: CSVDGQHSAF. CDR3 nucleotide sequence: TGCAGCGTTGACGGACAGCACAGCGCCTTC.

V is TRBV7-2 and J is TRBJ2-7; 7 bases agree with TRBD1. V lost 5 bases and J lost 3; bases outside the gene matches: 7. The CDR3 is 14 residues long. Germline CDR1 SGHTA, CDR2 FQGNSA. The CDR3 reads CASSTRQGFYEQYF. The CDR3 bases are TGTGCCAGCAGCACCCGACAGGGATTCTACGAGCAGTACTTC.

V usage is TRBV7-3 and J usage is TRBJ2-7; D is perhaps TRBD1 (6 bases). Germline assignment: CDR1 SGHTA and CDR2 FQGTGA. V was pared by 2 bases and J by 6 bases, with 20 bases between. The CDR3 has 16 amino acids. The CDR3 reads CASSLHRQGNLGEQYF. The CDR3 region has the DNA TGTGCCAGCAGCTTACACCGGCAGGGGAACCTCGGCGAGCAGTACTTC.

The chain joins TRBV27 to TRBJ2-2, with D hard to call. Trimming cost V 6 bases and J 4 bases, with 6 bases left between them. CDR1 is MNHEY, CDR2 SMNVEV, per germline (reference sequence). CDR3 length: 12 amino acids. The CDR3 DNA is TGTGCCAGCAGCCAGAGCACCGGGGAGCTGTTTTTT. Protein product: CASSQSTGELFF.

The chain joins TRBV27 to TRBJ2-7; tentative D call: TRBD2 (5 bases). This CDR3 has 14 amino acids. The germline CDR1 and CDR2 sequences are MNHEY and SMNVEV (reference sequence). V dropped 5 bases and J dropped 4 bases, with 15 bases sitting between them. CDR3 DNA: TGTGCCAGCAGTACTAGACCGGGAACGTACGAGCAGTACTTC. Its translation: CASSTRPGTYEQYF.

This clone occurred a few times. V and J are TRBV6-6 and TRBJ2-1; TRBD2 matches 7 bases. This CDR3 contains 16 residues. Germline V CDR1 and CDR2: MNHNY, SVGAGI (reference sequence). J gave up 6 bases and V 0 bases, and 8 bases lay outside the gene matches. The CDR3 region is CASSYSKGPGGNEQFF. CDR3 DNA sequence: TGTGCCAGCAGTTACTCGAAGGGGCCGGGGGGCAATGAGCAGTTCTTC.

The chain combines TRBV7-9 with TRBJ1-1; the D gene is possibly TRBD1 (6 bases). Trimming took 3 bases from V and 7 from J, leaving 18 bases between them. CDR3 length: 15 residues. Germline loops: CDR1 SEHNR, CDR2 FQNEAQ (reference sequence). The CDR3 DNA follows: TGTGCCAGCAGCTTCCGGACAGCCCCCTCAGATGAAGCTTTCTTT. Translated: CASSFRTAPSDEAFF.